Listed below are T cell receptor beta chains from one sample, sequenced in a study of CD8 T cells in Susac syndrome. TCRdb analysed the immunoSEQ multiplex PCR reads with MiXCR anew, one entry per CDR3 protein. Of 100,000 or so distinct CDR3 sequences listed, 85% to 95% are singletons. Sequences were obtained from CD4+ T cells from PBMCs. All receptors come from a human donor with Susac syndrome. Both conserved end residues are part of each CDR3. The D gene is left open where the match is weak. Clone size is stated in some rows and not others, as once, few, many or a class when expanded.

TRBJ2-2 | TRBD1 | TRBV9 | - | 16 | TGTGCCAGCAGCGTAGAAGGACAGGGGAACACCGGGGAGCTGTTTTTT | CASSVEGQGNTGELFF
TRBJ2-6 | - | TRBV20-1 | - | 15 | TGCAGTGCTAGAGTCCAGGGGCGTGGGGCCAACGTCCTGACTTTC | CSARVQGRGANVLTF
TRBJ1-6 | - | TRBV2 | once | 13 | TGTGCCAGCAGGGTTTACAGCAATTCACCCCTCCACTTT | CASRVYSNSPLHF
TRBJ1-2 | TRBD1 | TRBV20-1 | - | 14 | TGCAGTGCGGGACCGGGACAGGGGGCGAGGGGCTACACCTTC | CSAGPGQGARGYTF
TRBJ2-1 | TRBD2 | TRBV18 | - | 15 | TGTGCCAGCTCACCTAGCGGGGGGGCTTTTAGTGAGCAGTTCTTC | CASSPSGGAFSEQFF
TRBJ1-5 | TRBD1 | TRBV12-3/TRBV12-4 | - | 15 | TGTGCCAGCAGACTTGGACAGGGGGCTGGTCAGCCCCAGCATTTT | CASRLGQGAGQPQHF
TRBJ2-5 | - | TRBV6-5 | few | 16 | TGTGCCAGCAGTTACTACGCCCAGACTTGGGAAGAGACCCAGTACTTC | CASSYYAQTWEETQYF
TRBJ2-2 | TRBD1 | TRBV15 | - | 16 | TGTGCCACCAGCCCCCGACAGGGGCCACTCACCGGGGAGCTGTTTTTT | CATSPRQGPLTGELFF
TRBJ1-3 | - | TRBV7-3 | - | 13 | TGTGCCAGCAGCGTTGACATCGGAAACACCATATATTTT | CASSVDIGNTIYF
TRBJ2-7 | TRBD2 | TRBV20-1 | few | 15 | TGCAGTGCGGTGAGACTAGCGGGGGACGCCTACGAGCAGTACTTC | CSAVRLAGDAYEQYF
TRBJ2-7 | TRBD1 | TRBV4-3 | - | 15 | TGCGCCAGCAGCCAAGGGGACAGGTGGGGCGGCGAGCAGTACTTC | CASSQGDRWGGEQYF
TRBJ1-2 | - | TRBV2 | - | 16 | TGTGCCAGCAGGGAATCCATGAGCAAGGGTAACTATGGCTACACCTTC | CASRESMSKGNYGYTF
TRBJ2-2 | - | TRBV12-3/TRBV12-4 | - | 15 | TGTGCCAGCAGTTTACTAGACAGTTTCACCGGGGAGCTGTTTTTT | CASSLLDSFTGELFF
TRBJ2-2 | - | TRBV7-8 | - | 14 | TGTGCCAGCACCTTGGGAGATAACACCGGGGAGCTGTTTTTT | CASTLGDNTGELFF
TRBJ1-1 | - | TRBV20-1 | - | 15 | TGCAGTGCTAGGGGACTGACGGGTCTGGGCACTGAAGCTTTCTTT | CSARGLTGLGTEAFF
TRBJ1-6 | - | TRBV5-1 | - | 16 | TGCGCCAGCAGCTTGGACGGGAGTATAAGGAATTCACCCCTCCACTTT | CASSLDGSIRNSPLHF
TRBJ2-3 | - | TRBV20-1 | - | 14 | TGCAGTGCTGCCCGACCTGGAAACACAGATACGCAGTATTTT | CSAARPGNTDTQYF
TRBJ1-2 | - | TRBV30 | - | 14 | TGTGCCTGGAGAACACCCGGGTCCAGGGACGGCTACACCTTC | CAWRTPGSRDGYTF
TRBJ2-7 | - | TRBV15 | - | 12 | TGTGCCACCAGCAGAGACAGCGGGGAGCAGTACTTC | CATSRDSGEQYF
TRBJ2-7 | TRBD1 | TRBV6-5 | - | 14 | TGTGCCAGCAGTGCTCCGGGACAGAACTACGAGCAGTACTTC | CASSAPGQNYEQYF